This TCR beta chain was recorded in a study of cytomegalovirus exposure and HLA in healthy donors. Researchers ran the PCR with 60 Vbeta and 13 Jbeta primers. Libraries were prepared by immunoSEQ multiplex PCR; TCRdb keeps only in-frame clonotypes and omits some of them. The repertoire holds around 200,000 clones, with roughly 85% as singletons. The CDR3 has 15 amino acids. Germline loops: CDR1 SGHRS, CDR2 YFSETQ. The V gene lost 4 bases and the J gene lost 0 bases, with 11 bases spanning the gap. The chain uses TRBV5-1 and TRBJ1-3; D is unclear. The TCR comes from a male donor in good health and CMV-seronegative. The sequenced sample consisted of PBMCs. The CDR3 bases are TGCGCCAGCAGCGAACAGACCTTCTCTGGAAACACCATATATTTT. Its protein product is CASSEQTFSGNTIYF.